Listed here are 27 T cell receptor beta chains from one sample, sequenced in a study of blood T cell repertoires in COVID-19. Assay: immunoSEQ multiplex PCR; the TCRdb copy retains only in-frame clones and omits some. Seen here are roughly 230,000 clones, about 87% observed once, and the top ten hold 1.5% to 2%. Material for sequencing was peripheral blood. The receptors come from a man between 70 and 80 years old with acute or convalescent COVID-19.

The chain joins TRBV10-3 to TRBJ1-6; D ambiguous. Trimming took off 4 bases at V and 5 bases at J, with 9 bases between the two ends. Germline assignment: CDR1 ENHRY and CDR2 SYGVKD. CDR3 length equals 14 residues. The CDR3 spells CAISVNRDNSPLHF. DNA of the CDR3: TGTGCCATCAGTGTGAACAGAGATAATTCACCCCTCCACTTT.

The chain recombines TRBV7-2 with TRBJ2-7; 10 nucleotides agree with TRBD1. Germline lookup yields CDR1 SGHTA and CDR2 FQGNSA. This CDR3 comprises 14 residues. Trimming at V came to 4 bases and at J to 4 bases, leaving 4 bases not matched to a gene. The CDR3 bases are TGTGCCAGCAGCTCCCGACAGGGGGCATACGAGCAGTACTTC. It encodes CASSSRQGAYEQYF. The variable domain in full, with the rest retrieved from reference TRBV7-2 and TRBJ2-7, is GAGVSQSPSNKVTEKGKDVELRCDPISGHTALYWYRQSLGQGLEFLIYFQGNSAPDKSGLPSDRFSAERTGGSVSTLTIQRTQQEDSAVYLCASSSRQGAYEQYFGPGTRLTVT.

This rearrangement joins TRBV5-1 to TRBJ2-5; unclear D gene. This CDR3 comprises 16 residues. CDR1 and CDR2 (germline): SGHRS, YFSETQ. V was clipped by 4 bases and J by 4 bases, with 20 bases between them. The DNA for the CDR3 is TGCGCCAGCAGCCCCAATGGCGGTGTAGGTCCAGAGACCCAGTACTTC. It is translated as CASSPNGGVGPETQYF.

In its sample, this clone was seen once. DNA for the CDR3: TGTGCCAGCAGCTTAGCGGGAGCCTCCTACAATGAGCAGTTCTTC. Amino acids: CASSLAGASYNEQFF. The chain links TRBV7-6 to TRBJ2-1; D is perhaps TRBD2 (5 bases). The CDR3 consists of 15 residues. Germline V lookup: CDR1 SGHVS, CDR2 FNYEAQ. V was trimmed by 0 bases and J by 0 bases, leaving 6 bases between them.

This clone was recorded once. The chain links TRBV14 to TRBJ1-2; D is possibly TRBD1 (6 bases). The CDR3 is 14 amino acids. From germline, CDR1 is SGHDN and CDR2 FVKESK. Trimming left V 4 bases short and J 8 bases short, with 17 bases between. In DNA, the CDR3 is TGTGCCAGCAGCCCGGGACAATTCTATGGGGGCTACACCTTC. Protein sequence: CASSPGQFYGGYTF. The whole variable domain, filled in from reference TRBV14 and TRBJ1-2, reads EAGVTQFPSHSVIEKGQTVTLRCDPISGHDNLYWYRRVMGKEIKFLLHFVKESKQDESGMPNNRFLAERTGGTYSTLKVQPAELEDSGVYFCASSPGQFYGGYTFGSGTRLTVV.

The V call is TRBV19, the J call TRBJ1-5; tentative D call: TRBD1 (6 bases). This CDR3 contains 15 residues. The V gene lost 8 bases and the J gene lost 4 bases, with 18 bases spanning the gap. Germline loops: CDR1 LNHDA, CDR2 SQIVND (reference sequence). The CDR3: CASYKGGFGNQPQHF. Written as DNA, the CDR3 is TGTGCCAGTTATAAAGGGGGATTCGGGAATCAGCCCCAGCATTTT. Complete variable domain (other parts from reference TRBV19 and TRBJ1-5): DGGITQSPKYLFRKEGQNVTLSCEQNLNHDAMYWYRQDPGQGLRLIYYSQIVNDFQKGDIAEGYSVSREKKESFPLTVTSAQKNPTAFYLCASYKGGFGNQPQHFGDGTRLSIL.

This chain joins TRBV9 and TRBJ2-3, with 8 bases identical to TRBD1. With 3 bases clipped from V and 4 bases from J, the junction kept 10 bases outside the gene matches. Germline CDR1 is SGDLS and CDR2 is YYNGEE. CDR3 size: 16 residues. The CDR3 loop reads CASSDPTGAVADTQYF. The CDR3 region has the DNA TGTGCCAGCAGCGATCCGACAGGGGCGGTCGCAGATACGCAGTATTTT.

The table lists this clone with a count of one. The CDR3 DNA reads as TGTGCCAGCAGCTCCTCGACAGGGTTTATCTATGGCTACACCTTC. As protein: CASSSSTGFIYGYTF. The rearrangement links TRBV5-8 to TRBJ1-2, with 7 bases fitting TRBD1. Germline CDR1 SGHTS, CDR2 YDEGEE. V shed 3 bases and J 4 bases; nucleotides not matched to a gene: 9. This CDR3 has 15 amino acids.

CDR3 sequence reads: CASSLNPSLAGYEQYF. As DNA, the CDR3 is TGTGCCAGCAGCTTAAACCCTAGCCTAGCCGGCTACGAGCAGTACTTC. The chain employs TRBV7-2 and TRBJ2-7, with D possibly being TRBD2 (5 bases). V dropped 2 bases and J dropped 3 bases, with 17 bases sitting between them. The CDR3 runs to 16 residues. CDR1 is SGHTA, CDR2 FQGNSA, per germline.

This chain connects TRBV27 to TRBJ2-7, with 12 bases lining up with TRBD2. The trim removed 10 bases at V and 2 bases at J, leaving 3 bases unmatched. The CDR3 length is 13 residues. CDR1 is MNHEY and CDR2 is SMNVEV in the germline V gene (reference sequence). The CDR3 sequence: CATRLAGAYEQYF. The DNA of the CDR3 is TGTGCCACCAGACTAGCGGGAGCCTACGAGCAGTACTTC.

The genes are TRBV3-1 (or the pseudogene TRBV3-2) and TRBJ1-3; D is unresolved. The V gene's germline CDR1 is LGHDT and CDR2 YNNKEL (reference sequence). V lost 1 base to trimming and J lost 1 base, with 11 bases between them. CDR3 size: 16 residues. The CDR3 sequence is CASSQVEVGSGNTIYF. The CDR3 bases are TGTGCCAGCAGCCAAGTGGAGGTAGGATCTGGAAACACCATATATTTT.

J is TRBJ1-5 and V is TRBV28, with 9 bases that match TRBD1. V shed 8 bases and J 6 bases; nucleotides not matched to a gene: 11. The CDR3 runs 15 residues. CDR1 and CDR2 (germline): MDHEN, SYDVKM. The CDR3 bases are TGTGCCAGCTGGACCTGGGGACAGGGCGCTCAGCCCCAGCATTTT. Translation: CASWTWGQGAQPQHF.

The CDR3 DNA follows: TGTGCCACCCTTGACCTAGCGGAGGCCAAAAACATTCAGTACTTC. Translation gives CATLDLAEAKNIQYF. V is TRBV2 and J is TRBJ2-4, with 7 bases identical to TRBD2. Germline trimming cut 10 bases from V and 1 base from J; bases unmatched to any gene: 10. CDR3 length equals 15 residues. Germline loops: CDR1 SNHLY, CDR2 FYNNEI.

The gene calls are TRBV7-3 and TRBJ1-1; D not resolved. Germline CDR1 and CDR2: SGHTA and FQGTGA. The CDR3 consists of 12 residues. Trimming removed 3 bases from V and 2 bases from J, with 4 bases in between. The CDR3 loop is CASSFYNTEAFF. CDR3 nucleotide sequence: TGTGCCAGCAGCTTCTACAACACTGAAGCTTTCTTT.

This chain joins TRBV2 and TRBJ1-2; D is uncertain. The CDR3 sequence is 11 residues long. V lost 5 bases to trimming and J lost 7 bases, with 8 bases between them. Germline CDR1 and CDR2: SNHLY and FYNNEI. The CDR3 nucleotides are TGTGCCAGCAGTTTCGGTGGTGGCTACACCTTC. Protein: CASSFGGGYTF.

This chain uses TRBV3-1 (or the pseudogene TRBV3-2) with TRBJ2-1, with 13 nucleotides matching TRBD2. The CDR3 length is 16 residues. Looked up from germline, CDR1 is LGHDT and CDR2 is YNNKEL (reference sequence). J gave up 9 bases and V 5 bases, and 10 bases lay outside the gene matches. CDR3 residues: CASSRLAGGPWGEQFF. Here the CDR3 DNA reads TGTGCCAGCAGCAGACTAGCGGGAGGTCCTTGGGGTGAGCAGTTCTTC.

This rearrangement joins TRBV30 to TRBJ1-3; 10 bases align to TRBD1. V was clipped by 3 bases and J by 4 bases; unmatched bases: 6. There are 15 residues in the CDR3. CDR1 and CDR2 (germline): GTSNPN, SVGIG (reference sequence). The CDR3 region has the DNA TGTGCCTGGAGGGGGGACAGGGGAAAAGGAAACACCATATATTTT. Its protein product is CAWRGDRGKGNTIYF.

The chain joins TRBV15 to TRBJ2-2; maybe TRBD1 (5 bases). Trimming stripped 1 base from V and 4 bases from J, with 10 bases between. The CDR3 is 15 amino acids. CDR1 LNHNV and CDR2 YYDKDF come from the germline V gene (reference sequence). CDR3 DNA sequence: TGTGCCACCAGCAGAGGTCTTAGGGGCACCGGGGAGCTGTTTTTT. Translated: CATSRGLRGTGELFF.

As to this clone: Other DNA sequences within the sample encode an identical CDR3. J is TRBJ2-7 and V is TRBV5-1, with 9 positions matching TRBD1. Per germline, CDR1 SGHRS and CDR2 YFSETQ. There are 14 residues in the CDR3. Unmatched junction bases numbered 0, after V lost 0 bases and J lost 2 bases. CDR3 nucleotide sequence: TGCGCCAGCAGCTTGGGACAGGGGGCCTACGAGCAGTACTTC. It encodes CASSLGQGAYEQYF.

The chain has TRBV7-9 and TRBJ1-4; unclear D gene. CDR1 and CDR2 from the germline V gene are SEHNR and FQNEAQ (reference sequence). Trimming pared 1 base from V and 0 bases from J, leaving 12 bases between. This CDR3 comprises 17 residues. The CDR3 bases are TGTGCCAGCAGCTTAGACCGGAGTTATGCAACTAATGAAAAACTGTTTTTT. Its translation: CASSLDRSYATNEKLFF.

The J gene is TRBJ2-2, the V gene TRBV24-1; D uncertain. Trimming cost V 4 bases and J 4 bases, with 9 bases left between them. The CDR3 consists of 14 residues. CDR1 and CDR2 (germline): KGHDR, SFDVKD. The CDR3 sequence is CATSDPLFTGELFF. Written as DNA, the CDR3 is TGTGCCACCAGTGACCCTCTTTTCACCGGGGAGCTGTTTTTT.

This chain uses TRBV2 with TRBJ2-6; 8 bases line up with TRBD1. Trimming at V came to 5 bases and at J to 0 bases, leaving 6 bases not matched to a gene. The CDR3 covers 17 residues. Germline-derived CDR1 and CDR2 are SNHLY and FYNNEI. CDR3 in DNA: TGTGCCAGCAGTATCAGGGGGCGATCCTCTGGGGCCAACGTCCTGACTTTC. Translation: CASSIRGRSSGANVLTF.

V is TRBV6-5 and J is TRBJ2-5; 10 bases are a match to TRBD1. CDR1 is MNHEY and CDR2 is SVGAGI in the germline V gene. The length of the CDR3 is 14 residues. Unmatched junction bases numbered 2, after V lost 2 bases and J lost 5 bases. The CDR3 bases are TGTGCCAGCAGTTACGGGACAGGGGTTGAGACCCAGTACTTC. Amino acid sequence: CASSYGTGVETQYF.

The sample holds a few counts of this clone. The V call is TRBV2, the J call TRBJ2-1, with D possibly being TRBD2 (6 bases). CDR1 and CDR2 (germline): SNHLY, FYNNEI. This CDR3 contains 14 residues. V lost 7 bases and J 0 bases, leaving 10 bases between the germline ends. The CDR3 region has the DNA TGTGCCAGCAATGAGGGAGGCTCCTACAATGAGCAGTTCTTC. As protein: CASNEGGSYNEQFF.

The J gene is TRBJ2-7, the V gene TRBV7-9, with a possible D match to TRBD1 (5 bases). Trimming shortened V by 7 bases and J by 6 bases, and 19 bases separated the two germline ends. The CDR3 is 14 residues long. Germline V lookup: CDR1 SEHNR, CDR2 FQNEAQ (reference sequence). The CDR3: CASTPRGPSVEQYF. CDR3 nucleotide sequence: TGTGCCAGCACCCCTAGGGGCCCCTCGGTCGAGCAGTACTTC.

This chain uses TRBV24-1 with TRBJ2-1, with D perhaps TRBD2 (5 bases). Germline CDR1 is KGHDR and CDR2 is SFDVKD. The CDR3 has 17 amino acids. V shed 4 bases and J shed 5 bases, with 20 bases lying between them. CDR3 nucleotides: TGTGCCACCAGTGACACCTCGAGCGGAGTTTGGAACAATGAGCAGTTCTTC. Its protein is CATSDTSSGVWNNEQFF.

The chain recombines TRBV19 with TRBJ1-4; the D gene is possibly TRBD1 (6 bases). CDR1 and CDR2 from the germline V gene are LNHDA and SQIVND (reference sequence). V lost 9 bases and J 8 bases, leaving 22 bases between the germline ends. This CDR3 contains 15 residues. CDR3 nucleotides: TGTGCCAGCACCCCGGGGATGACAGGAGTAGAAAAACTGTTTTTT. Translation gives CASTPGMTGVEKLFF.